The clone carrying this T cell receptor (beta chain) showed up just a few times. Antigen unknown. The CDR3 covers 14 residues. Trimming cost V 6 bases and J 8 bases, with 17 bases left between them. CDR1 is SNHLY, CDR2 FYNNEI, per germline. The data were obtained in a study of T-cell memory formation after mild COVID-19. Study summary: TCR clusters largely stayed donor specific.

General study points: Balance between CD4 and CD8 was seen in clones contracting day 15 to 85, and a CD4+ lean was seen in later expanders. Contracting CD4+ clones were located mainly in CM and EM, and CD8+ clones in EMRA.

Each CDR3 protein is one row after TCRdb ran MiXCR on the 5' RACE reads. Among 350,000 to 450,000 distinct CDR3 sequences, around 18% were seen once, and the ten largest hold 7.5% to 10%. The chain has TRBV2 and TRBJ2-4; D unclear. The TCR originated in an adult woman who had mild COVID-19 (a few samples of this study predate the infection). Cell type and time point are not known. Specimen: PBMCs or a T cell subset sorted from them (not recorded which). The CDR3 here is CASRLFGPEDIQYF. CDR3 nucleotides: TGTGCCAGCAGGTTATTCGGACCGGAAGACATTCAGTACTTC.